This TCR beta chain was documented in a study of technical replicates of blood from a handful of donors. This table comes from immunoSEQ multiplex PCR, and its TCRdb copy is limited to in-frame clones, with some not included. The sample has around 95,000 clones, around 96% seen once. V lost 1 base, J lost 6 bases, and 7 bases lay in between. This CDR3 is built from 13 residues. CDR1 LNHDA and CDR2 SQIVND come from the germline V gene (reference sequence). Sequences were obtained from T cells isolated from PBMCs. This sequence originates from a human donor in good health. The rearrangement uses TRBV19 and TRBJ2-1; D gene uncertain. The CDR3 is CASSIGSSNEQFF. Written as DNA, the CDR3 is TGTGCCAGTAGTATAGGTAGCAGCAATGAGCAGTTCTTC.